This is a list of T cell receptor beta chains from one sample in a study of blood T cell repertoires in COVID-19. The protocol was immunoSEQ multiplex PCR, while the TCRdb copy is restricted to in-frame clones and leaves out a portion. The table has about 210,000 clones, roughly nine tenths seen once; the top ten hold approximately 1.8%. The specimen sequenced was peripheral blood. The receptors here all came from a man between 65 and 85 years old with acute or convalescent COVID-19. Both conserved end residues are part of each CDR3. Each record gives: D gene, clone size, V gene, J gene, CDR3 protein, CDR3 DNA. D genes are given only for firm matches. Part of the rows lack a size; the others show once, few, many or a class for expanded clones.

d_gene: .
abundance: .
v_gene: TRBV14
j_gene: TRBJ1-2
CDR3aa: CASSPISRGNYGYTF
CDR3nt: TGTGCCAGCAGCCCAATTTCCAGGGGAAACTATGGCTACACCTTC

d_gene: .
abundance: .
v_gene: TRBV3-1/TRBV3-2
j_gene: TRBJ2-1
CDR3aa: CASSQDFGTRRHEQFF
CDR3nt: TGTGCCAGCAGCCAAGATTTCGGGACTCGTCGCCATGAGCAGTTCTTC

d_gene: TRBD1
abundance: .
v_gene: TRBV29-1
j_gene: TRBJ2-7
CDR3aa: CSVARDRAYEQYF
CDR3nt: TGCAGCGTCGCCCGGGACAGGGCCTACGAGCAGTACTTC

d_gene: TRBD1
abundance: .
v_gene: TRBV19
j_gene: TRBJ2-2
CDR3aa: CASSTVGGASGELFF
CDR3nt: TGTGCCAGTAGTACTGTAGGGGGCGCCTCCGGGGAGCTGTTTTTT

d_gene: .
abundance: .
v_gene: TRBV19
j_gene: TRBJ2-2
CDR3aa: CASSMRVGELFF
CDR3nt: TGTGCCAGTAGCATGCGGGTCGGGGAGCTGTTTTTT

d_gene: TRBD2
abundance: .
v_gene: TRBV5-4
j_gene: TRBJ2-5
CDR3aa: CASSPGGQLTQETQYF
CDR3nt: TGTGCCAGCAGCCCGGGGGGGCAGCTAACACAAGAGACCCAGTACTTC

d_gene: TRBD2
abundance: .
v_gene: TRBV24-1
j_gene: TRBJ2-1
CDR3aa: CATSDSGREQFF
CDR3nt: TGTGCCACCAGCGACAGCGGGAGGGAGCAGTTCTTC

d_gene: TRBD1
abundance: .
v_gene: TRBV2
j_gene: TRBJ1-6
CDR3aa: CASTGQANSPLHF
CDR3nt: TGTGCCAGCACCGGACAGGCTAATTCACCCCTCCACTTT

d_gene: .
abundance: .
v_gene: TRBV11-2
j_gene: TRBJ2-5
CDR3aa: CASSLPGTAGETQYF
CDR3nt: TGTGCCAGCAGTCTTCCCGGCACCGCCGGGGAGACCCAGTACTTC

d_gene: .
abundance: .
v_gene: TRBV3-1/TRBV3-2
j_gene: TRBJ2-5
CDR3aa: CASSQDEGFYQETQYF
CDR3nt: TGTGCCAGCAGCCAAGACGAGGGATTTTACCAAGAGACCCAGTACTTC

d_gene: .
abundance: .
v_gene: TRBV5-1
j_gene: TRBJ2-5
CDR3aa: CASSSTLQETQYF
CDR3nt: TGCGCCAGCAGCTCCACTCTCCAAGAGACCCAGTACTTC

d_gene: TRBD1
abundance: .
v_gene: TRBV2
j_gene: TRBJ1-5
CDR3aa: CATGKTGLGNQPQHF
CDR3nt: TGTGCCACCGGGAAGACAGGGCTGGGGAATCAGCCCCAGCATTTT

d_gene: .
abundance: .
v_gene: TRBV18
j_gene: TRBJ1-1
CDR3aa: CASSPLGGGEAFF
CDR3nt: TGTGCCAGCTCACCACTGGGTGGAGGTGAAGCTTTCTTT

d_gene: TRBD2
abundance: .
v_gene: TRBV25-1
j_gene: TRBJ2-1
CDR3aa: CASSHTGGSYNEQFF
CDR3nt: TGTGCCAGCAGTCACACGGGGGGATCCTACAATGAGCAGTTCTTC

d_gene: TRBD1
abundance: .
v_gene: TRBV6-6
j_gene: TRBJ1-6
CDR3aa: CAISQGSVPLHF
CDR3nt: TGTGCCATATCACAGGGGAGTGTACCCCTCCACTTT

d_gene: TRBD1
abundance: .
v_gene: TRBV7-6
j_gene: TRBJ2-7
CDR3aa: CASSLVGQGAYEQYF
CDR3nt: TGTGCCAGCAGCTTAGTTGGGCAGGGGGCCTACGAGCAGTACTTC

d_gene: TRBD1
abundance: .
v_gene: TRBV4-2
j_gene: TRBJ1-2
CDR3aa: CASSQDPGQGEGYTF
CDR3nt: TGTGCCAGCAGCCAAGACCCGGGACAGGGGGAGGGCTACACCTTC

d_gene: .
abundance: .
v_gene: TRBV2
j_gene: TRBJ2-5
CDR3aa: CASRAGLTETQYF
CDR3nt: TGTGCCAGCAGGGCCGGACTTACGGAGACCCAGTACTTC

d_gene: TRBD1
abundance: .
v_gene: TRBV19
j_gene: TRBJ2-7
CDR3aa: CASSISGTGGSSYEQYF
CDR3nt: TGTGCCAGTAGTATCAGTGGGACAGGGGGCAGCTCCTACGAGCAGTACTTC

d_gene: .
abundance: .
v_gene: TRBV7-6
j_gene: TRBJ2-3
CDR3aa: CASSPQGSPLPDTQYF
CDR3nt: TGTGCCAGCAGCCCTCAGGGGTCTCCATTACCCGATACGCAGTATTTT

d_gene: .
abundance: .
v_gene: TRBV28
j_gene: TRBJ1-2
CDR3aa: CASSLTRGGSYGYTF
CDR3nt: TGTGCCAGCAGTTTAACGCGGGGGGGTTCCTATGGCTACACCTTC

d_gene: TRBD1
abundance: .
v_gene: TRBV4-3
j_gene: TRBJ1-1
CDR3aa: CASSQGTGVAGGTEAFF
CDR3nt: TGCGCCAGCAGCCAAGGCACAGGGGTCGCCGGAGGGACTGAAGCTTTCTTT

d_gene: TRBD1
abundance: once
v_gene: TRBV14
j_gene: TRBJ2-1
CDR3aa: CASSPDRAGEQFF
CDR3nt: TGTGCCAGCAGTCCGGACAGGGCGGGTGAGCAGTTCTTC

d_gene: .
abundance: .
v_gene: TRBV6-4
j_gene: TRBJ2-3
CDR3aa: CASSVGSRTDTQYF
CDR3nt: TGTGCCAGCAGTGTGGGGAGCCGCACAGATACGCAGTATTTT